This is a list of T cell receptor beta chains from one sample in a study of CD8+CD57+ T cells in acquired aplastic anemia. TCRdb re-called the reads through MiXCR, storing one row per CDR3 protein. The sample contains around 430,000 distinct CDR3 sequences, roughly a third of which appear only once. The sample was sorted CD4+, CD8+, or CD8+CD57+ T cells (not recorded which) from PBMCs. The source is a human donor with aplastic anemia. Each CDR3 is given with its conserved first and last residue. D genes are given only for firm matches. The size field is filled for only some rows; it gives once, few, many or a size class.

>.|TRBV9|TRBJ1-1|.
TGTGCCAGCAGCGGCAGGGTGGACACTGAAGCTTTCTTT
CASSGRVDTEAFF
>.|TRBV19|TRBJ1-5|.
TGTGCCAGTAGTACAGTTGGGCCCAGTACCATTAGCAATCAGCCCCAGCATTTT
CASSTVGPSTISNQPQHF
>.|TRBV2|TRBJ1-6|many
TGTGCCAGCAGAACCGGGACACCGGATTCACCCCCCCACTTT
CASRTGTPDSPPHF
>.|TRBV2|TRBJ1-1|.
TGTGCCAGCATAGAGGGCTTTGCGGGGGCTTTCTTT
CASIEGFAGAFF
>.|TRBV20-1|TRBJ2-1|.
TGCAGTGCTAGAGGAGTTCTGTACAATGAGCAGTTCTTC
CSARGVLYNEQFF
>TRBD1|TRBV7-6|TRBJ2-2|.
TGTGCCAGCAGCTTAGACGTAACAGGGGCGGCCGGGGAGCTGTTTTTT
CASSLDVTGAAGELFF
>.|TRBV24-1|TRBJ1-2|.
TGTGCCACTCGTGACGTTACAGGGTGCCGGGATGGCTACACCTTC
CATRDVTGCRDGYTF
>TRBD1|TRBV9|TRBJ1-1|.
TGTGCCAGCAGCCAACCTGACAGGGAGGGTGAAGCTTTCTTT
CASSQPDREGEAFF
>.|TRBV2|TRBJ2-3|many
TGTGCCAGCAGTGCTAGCAGCTCGGTGAATACGCAGTATTTT
CASSASSSVNTQYF
>TRBD1|TRBV2|TRBJ2-7|many
TGTGCCAGCACCGAAGTGGGACAGATAACCTACGAGCAGTACTTC
CASTEVGQITYEQYF